This TCR beta chain was captured by sequencing in a study of blood T cells in healthy people across ages. Study-wide results and caveats: Naive CD4+ cells and diversity were both higher in long-lived donors than in aged donors. Bulk PBMC profiling left naive and antigen-experienced comparisons inconclusive.

Donors were healthy Caucasian individuals from Russia aged roughly 6 to 90. V dropped 4 bases and J dropped 5 bases, with 18 bases sitting between them. The CDR3 extends over 15 amino acids. Per the germline V gene, CDR1 is MGHRA and CDR2 is YSYEKL. Primers used in a second PCR of roughly 7 to 12 cycles were a sample-barcoded 5' primer and a J-beta primer mix. CDR3-containing paired-end reads numbering at least 2.5 million came from each sample. A single record per CDR3 protein comes from TCRdb applying MiXCR to the 5' RACE reads. The sample holds about 1.6 million distinct CDR3 sequences, about 35% seen once. This clonotype occurred many times. Its antigen is not known.

Source material: blood. V is TRBV4-1 and J is TRBJ2-7, with D uncertain. The receptor comes from a woman between 25 and 40 years old in good health. The chain's CDR3 is CASSPNPLDANEQYF. The CDR3 coding sequence is TGCGCCAGCAGCCCAAACCCCTTGGACGCCAACGAGCAGTACTTC.